This TCR beta chain was recorded in a study of blood T cell repertoires in COVID-19. The CDR3 has 17 amino acids. The trim removed 4 bases at V and 5 bases at J, leaving 15 bases unmatched. Germline V gene sequence: CDR1 SGDLS, CDR2 YYNGEE. Original methodology: Scientists estimated how many nucleated cells there were by amplifying reference gene primers. Method: immunoSEQ multiplex PCR; TCRdb's copy keeps in-frame clones and lacks some. Clone size and V and J calls were adopted from that table, with D and trimming inferred from the DNA. The sample includes roughly 64,000 clones, about 66% of them seen just once.

The TCR was taken from a woman aged 60-75 years who had been exposed to COVID-19. The V call is TRBV9, the J call TRBJ2-5, with 9 positions matching TRBD2. Sequencing was done on a sample of PBMCs or T cells enriched from blood (not recorded which). The CDR3 DNA reads as TGTGCCAGCAGCCCCAATCTCCGACCGACTAGCGGTGAGACCCAGTACTTC. It yields the protein CASSPNLRPTSGETQYF. The full variable domain, completed using reference TRBV9 and TRBJ2-5, is DSGVTQTPKHLITATGQRVTLRCSPRSGDLSVYWYQQSLDQGLQFLIQYYNGEERAKGNILERFSAQQFPDLHSELNLSSLELGDSALYFCASSPNLRPTSGETQYFGPGTRLLVL.